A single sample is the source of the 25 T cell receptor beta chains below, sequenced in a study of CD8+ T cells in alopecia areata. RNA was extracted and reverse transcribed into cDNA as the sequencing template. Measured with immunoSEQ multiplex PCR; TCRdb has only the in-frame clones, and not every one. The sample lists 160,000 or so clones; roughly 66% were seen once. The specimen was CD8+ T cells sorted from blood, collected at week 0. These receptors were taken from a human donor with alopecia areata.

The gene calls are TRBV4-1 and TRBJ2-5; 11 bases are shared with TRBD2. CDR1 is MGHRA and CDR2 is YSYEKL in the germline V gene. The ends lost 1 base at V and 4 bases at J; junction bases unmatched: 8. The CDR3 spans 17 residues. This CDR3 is CASSQGPFLAGGETQYF. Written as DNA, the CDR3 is TGCGCCAGCAGCCAAGGCCCTTTCCTAGCGGGGGGAGAGACCCAGTACTTC.

CDR3 nucleotides: TGTGCCAGCAGACAAGCGAGGCCCTACTATGGCTACACCTTC. Translating it yields CASRQARPYYGYTF. The chain uses TRBV2 and TRBJ1-2; D is uncertain. The germline CDR1 and CDR2 sequences are SNHLY and FYNNEI. The CDR3 is 14 amino acids. V was clipped by 6 bases and J by 3 bases, with 14 bases between them.

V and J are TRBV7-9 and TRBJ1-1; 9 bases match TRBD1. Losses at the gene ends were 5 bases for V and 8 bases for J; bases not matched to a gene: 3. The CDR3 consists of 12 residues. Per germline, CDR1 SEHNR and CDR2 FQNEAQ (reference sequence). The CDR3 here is CASSPGTGEAFF. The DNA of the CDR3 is TGTGCCAGCAGCCCAGGGACAGGGGAAGCTTTCTTT.

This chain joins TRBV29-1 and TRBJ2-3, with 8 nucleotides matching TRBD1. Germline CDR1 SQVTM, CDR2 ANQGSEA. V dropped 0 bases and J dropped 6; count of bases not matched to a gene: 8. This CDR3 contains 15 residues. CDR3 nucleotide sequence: TGCAGCGTTGAAGATTGGGGGACAGGTGGGGATACGCAGTATTTT. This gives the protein CSVEDWGTGGDTQYF.

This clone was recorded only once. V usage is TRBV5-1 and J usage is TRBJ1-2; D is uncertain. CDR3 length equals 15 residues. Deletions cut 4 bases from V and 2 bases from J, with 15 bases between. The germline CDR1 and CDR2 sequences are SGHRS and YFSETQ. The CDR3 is CASSPGPGANYGYTF. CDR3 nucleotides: TGCGCCAGCAGCCCCGGTCCGGGAGCCAACTATGGCTACACCTTC.

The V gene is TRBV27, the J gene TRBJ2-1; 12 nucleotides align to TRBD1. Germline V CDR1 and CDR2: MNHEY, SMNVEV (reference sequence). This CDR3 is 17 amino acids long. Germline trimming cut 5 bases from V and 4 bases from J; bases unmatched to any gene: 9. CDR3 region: CASSPGGTGGVYNEQFF. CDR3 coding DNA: TGTGCCAGCAGTCCTGGAGGGACAGGGGGCGTATACAATGAGCAGTTCTTC.

This chain's CDR3 is CASSFLTTGDEQYF. In nucleotides, the CDR3 is TGCGCCAGCAGCTTCCTAACCACGGGGGACGAGCAGTACTTC. V gene TRBV5-1 combines with J gene TRBJ2-7; TRBD2 might be the D (6 bases). Between the trimmed V and J ends, which lost 2 bases and 5 bases, there was a span of 14 bases. CDR3 size: 14 residues. Germline-derived CDR1 and CDR2 are SGHRS and YFSETQ.

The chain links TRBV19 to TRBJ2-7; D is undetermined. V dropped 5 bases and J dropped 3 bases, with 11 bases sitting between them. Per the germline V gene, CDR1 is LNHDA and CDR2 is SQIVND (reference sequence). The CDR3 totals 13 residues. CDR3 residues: CASSPRTGYEQYF. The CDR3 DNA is TGTGCCAGTAGTCCCAGGACCGGCTACGAGCAGTACTTC.

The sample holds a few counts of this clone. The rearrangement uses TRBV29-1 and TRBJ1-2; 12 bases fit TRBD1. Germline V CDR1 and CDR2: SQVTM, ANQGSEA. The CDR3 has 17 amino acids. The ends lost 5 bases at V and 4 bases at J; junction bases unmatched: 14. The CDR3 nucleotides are TGCAGCGTTTTGCGGGACAGGGGGCCGACTTCCTCCTATGGCTACACCTTC. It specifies CSVLRDRGPTSSYGYTF.

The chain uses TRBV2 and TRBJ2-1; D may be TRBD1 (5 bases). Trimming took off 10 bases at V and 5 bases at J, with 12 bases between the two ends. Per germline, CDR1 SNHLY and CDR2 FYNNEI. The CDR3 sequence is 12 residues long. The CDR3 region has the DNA TGTGCCATTGATCAGGGTAACAATGAGCAGTTCTTC. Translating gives CAIDQGNNEQFF.

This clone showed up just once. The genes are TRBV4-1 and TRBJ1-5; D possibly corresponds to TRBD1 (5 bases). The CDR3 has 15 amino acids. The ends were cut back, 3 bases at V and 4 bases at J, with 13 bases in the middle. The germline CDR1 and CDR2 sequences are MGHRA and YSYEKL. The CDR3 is CASSQGQGRNQPQHF. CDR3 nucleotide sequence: TGCGCCAGCAGCCAGGGGCAGGGAAGGAATCAGCCCCAGCATTTT.

CDR3 sequence: CASSLRGDPGELFF. The CDR3, as DNA: TGCGCCAGCAGCCTCCGAGGGGATCCCGGGGAGCTGTTTTTT. The rearrangement joins TRBV4-1 to TRBJ2-2; D is possibly TRBD1 or TRBD2 (5 bases each). The CDR3 runs to 14 residues. The germline CDR1 and CDR2 sequences are MGHRA and YSYEKL. With 4 bases removed from V and 6 bases from J, the gap between germline ends came to 12 bases.

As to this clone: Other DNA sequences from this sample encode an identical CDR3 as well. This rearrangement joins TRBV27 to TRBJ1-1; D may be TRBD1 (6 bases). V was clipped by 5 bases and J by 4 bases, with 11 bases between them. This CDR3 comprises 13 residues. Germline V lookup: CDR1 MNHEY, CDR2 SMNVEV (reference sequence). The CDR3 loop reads CASSLGGGTEAFF. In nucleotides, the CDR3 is TGTGCCAGCAGTCTAGGGGGGGGCACTGAAGCTTTCTTT.

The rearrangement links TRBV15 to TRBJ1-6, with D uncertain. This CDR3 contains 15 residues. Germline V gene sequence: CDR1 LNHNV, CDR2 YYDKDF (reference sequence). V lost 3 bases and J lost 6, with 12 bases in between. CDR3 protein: CATSSPTGTNSPLHF. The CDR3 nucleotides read TGTGCCACCAGCAGCCCGACGGGAACTAATTCACCCCTCCACTTT.

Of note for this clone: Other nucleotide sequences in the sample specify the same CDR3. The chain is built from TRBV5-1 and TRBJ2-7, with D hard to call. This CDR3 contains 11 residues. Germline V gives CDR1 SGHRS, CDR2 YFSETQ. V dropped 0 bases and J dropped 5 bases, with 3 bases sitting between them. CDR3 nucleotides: TGCGCCAGCAGCTTGGGGGACGAGCAGTACTTC. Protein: CASSLGDEQYF.

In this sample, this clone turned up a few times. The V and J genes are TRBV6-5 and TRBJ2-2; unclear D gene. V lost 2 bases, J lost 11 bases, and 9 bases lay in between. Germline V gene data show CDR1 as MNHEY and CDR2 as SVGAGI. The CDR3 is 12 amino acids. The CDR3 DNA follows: TGTGCCAGCAGTTACCTTGACCGCGAGCTGTTTTTT. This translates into CASSYLDRELFF.

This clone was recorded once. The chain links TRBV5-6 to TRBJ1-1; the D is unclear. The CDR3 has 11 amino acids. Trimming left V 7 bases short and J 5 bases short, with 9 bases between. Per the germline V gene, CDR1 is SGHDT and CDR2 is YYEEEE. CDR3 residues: CASVRGTEAFF. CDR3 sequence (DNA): TGTGCCAGCGTCCGTGGAACTGAAGCTTTCTTT.

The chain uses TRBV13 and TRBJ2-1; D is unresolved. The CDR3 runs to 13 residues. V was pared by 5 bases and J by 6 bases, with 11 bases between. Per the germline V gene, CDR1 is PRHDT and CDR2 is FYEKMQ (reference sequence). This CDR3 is CASSLNSGNEQFF. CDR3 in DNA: TGTGCCAGCAGCCTCAATAGTGGCAATGAGCAGTTCTTC.

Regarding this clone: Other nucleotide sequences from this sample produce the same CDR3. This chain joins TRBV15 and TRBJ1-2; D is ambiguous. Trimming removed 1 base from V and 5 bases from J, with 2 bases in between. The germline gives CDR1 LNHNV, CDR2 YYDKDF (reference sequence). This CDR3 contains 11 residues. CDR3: CATSRGYGYTF. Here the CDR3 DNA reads TGTGCCACCAGCAGAGGTTATGGCTACACCTTC.

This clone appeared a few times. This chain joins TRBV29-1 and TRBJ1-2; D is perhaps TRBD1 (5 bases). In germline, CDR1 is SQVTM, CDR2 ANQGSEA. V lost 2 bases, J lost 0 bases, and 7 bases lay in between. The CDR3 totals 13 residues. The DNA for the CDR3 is TGCAGCGTTGAAACAGGAGCTAACTATGGCTACACCTTC. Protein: CSVETGANYGYTF.

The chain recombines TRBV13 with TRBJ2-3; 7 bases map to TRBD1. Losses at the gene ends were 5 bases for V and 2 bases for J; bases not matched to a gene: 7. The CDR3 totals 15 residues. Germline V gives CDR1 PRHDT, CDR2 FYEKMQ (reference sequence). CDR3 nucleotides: TGTGCCAGCAGCACCCAGACAGGGTTCACAGATACGCAGTATTTT. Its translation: CASSTQTGFTDTQYF. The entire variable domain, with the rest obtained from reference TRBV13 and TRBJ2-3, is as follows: AAGVIQSPRHLIKEKRETATLKCYPIPRHDTVYWYQQGPGQDPQFLISFYEKMQSDKGSIPDRFSAQQFSDYHSELNMSSLELGDSALYFCASSTQTGFTDTQYFGPGTRLTVL.

The CDR3, as DNA: TGTGCCAGCAGCTTAGCCTGGGGGGACACTGAAGCTTTCTTT. This codes for CASSLAWGDTEAFF. The chain recombines TRBV7-6 with TRBJ1-1; tentative D call: TRBD1 (5 bases). The V end lost 0 bases, the J end lost 3 bases, and 8 bases lay between the germline ends. Per the germline V gene, CDR1 is SGHVS and CDR2 is FNYEAQ. This CDR3 comprises 14 residues.

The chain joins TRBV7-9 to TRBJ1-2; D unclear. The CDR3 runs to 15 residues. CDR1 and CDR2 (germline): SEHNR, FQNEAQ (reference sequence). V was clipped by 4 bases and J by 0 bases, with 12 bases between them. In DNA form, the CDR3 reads TGTGCCAGCAGCTCCCCCTCGGGCCCTAACTATGGCTACACCTTC. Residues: CASSSPSGPNYGYTF.

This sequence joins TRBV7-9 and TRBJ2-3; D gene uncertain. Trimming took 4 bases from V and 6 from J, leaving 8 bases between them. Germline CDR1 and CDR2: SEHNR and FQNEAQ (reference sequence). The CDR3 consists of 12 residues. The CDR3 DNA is TGTGCCAGCAGCTCGGACCTGGATACGCAGTATTTT. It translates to CASSSDLDTQYF.

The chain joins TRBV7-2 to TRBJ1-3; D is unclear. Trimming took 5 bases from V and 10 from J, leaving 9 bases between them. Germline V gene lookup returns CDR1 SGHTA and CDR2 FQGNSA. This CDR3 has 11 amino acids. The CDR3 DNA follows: TGTGCCAGCAGCACACTGGGGACCATATATTTT. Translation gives CASSTLGTIYF.